These 17 T cell receptor beta chains originate from one sample sequenced in a study of cytomegalovirus exposure and HLA in healthy donors. Researchers ran the PCR with 60 Vbeta and 13 Jbeta primers. Libraries were prepared by immunoSEQ multiplex PCR; TCRdb keeps only in-frame clonotypes and omits some of them. The sample yields roughly 280,000 clones, approximately 70% seen once. The sequenced sample was PBMCs. The receptors here all came from a female donor in good health and CMV-seronegative.

This chain links TRBV11-2 with TRBJ2-7, with a weak D call TRBD2 (6 bases). In germline, CDR1 is SGHAT, CDR2 FQNNGV. V was shortened by 5 bases and J by 3 bases, with 26 bases between the two germline ends. This CDR3 comprises 18 residues. The DNA for the CDR3 is TGTGCCAGCAGCCTTCGTGGGGTGCAGGGAGGCCCCAGCTACGAGCAGTACTTC. Translated, it gives CASSLRGVQGGPSYEQYF.

In the case of this clone: An end of the junction differs from the germline gene, which may be a read error. In the same sample, other DNA sequences code for this CDR3. The chain couples TRBV20-1 to TRBJ1-1, with D unclear. The germline V gene has CDR1 DFQATT and CDR2 SNEGSKA (reference sequence). The CDR3 spans 11 residues. CDR3 sequence (DNA): TGCAGCGCTAGAGAGGTAATGAGAGCTTTCTTT. Translation gives CSAREVMRAFF.

In this sample, this clone turned up a few times. The chain couples TRBV28 to TRBJ2-7; 8 nucleotides agree with TRBD1. The ends lost 5 bases at V and 3 bases at J; junction bases unmatched: 6. Germline CDR1 and CDR2: MDHEN and SYDVKM. The CDR3 sequence is 14 residues long. CDR3 DNA sequence: TGTGCCAGCAGTCCGTACAGGGGGTTCTACGAGCAGTACTTC. This gives the protein CASSPYRGFYEQYF.

The chain uses TRBV27 and TRBJ2-7; D remains ambiguous. V lost 3 bases and J lost 3, with 9 bases in between. The CDR3 has 13 residues. Germline V gene lookup returns CDR1 MNHEY and CDR2 SMNVEV (reference sequence). The CDR3 spells CASSFGLDYEQYF. DNA for the CDR3: TGTGCCAGCAGTTTTGGGCTGGACTACGAGCAGTACTTC.

This sequence joins TRBV7-8 and TRBJ2-5; 14 bases match TRBD2. Germline CDR1 reads SGHVS; CDR2 reads FQNEAQ. This CDR3 contains 16 residues. Trimming removed 5 bases from V and 5 bases from J; junction bases left unmatched: 7. CDR3: CASSVGTSGRGETQYF. In DNA, the CDR3 is TGTGCCAGCAGCGTCGGGACTAGCGGGAGAGGGGAGACCCAGTACTTC. Filled out from reference TRBV7-8 and TRBJ2-5, the complete variable domain reads GAGVSQSPRYKVAKRGQDVALRCDPISGHVSLFWYQQALGQGPEFLTYFQNEAQLDKSGLPSDRFFAERPEGSVSTLKIQRTQQEDSAVYLCASSVGTSGRGETQYFGPGTRLLVL.

The V and J genes are TRBV27 and TRBJ2-7, with TRBD2 identical over 7 bases. CDR1 and CDR2 from the germline V gene are MNHEY and SMNVEV (reference sequence). J lost 4 bases, V lost 5 bases, and 5 bases had no gene match. CDR3 length equals 13 residues. DNA for the CDR3: TGTGCCAGCAGTCCGGGGGGAGGGTACGAGCAGTACTTC. This codes for CASSPGGGYEQYF.

The genes are TRBV19 and TRBJ2-7, with 9 bases fitting TRBD2. Germline CDR1 is LNHDA and CDR2 is SQIVND (reference sequence). The CDR3 consists of 14 residues. The V gene end was trimmed by 8 bases and the J gene end by 4 bases; junction bases not matched to a gene: 9. Here the CDR3 DNA reads TGTGCCAGTGGCCGGACTAGCGTATCGTACGAGCAGTACTTC. It encodes CASGRTSVSYEQYF.

Worth noting for this clone: The sample holds other DNA sequences that translate to the same CDR3. The chain couples TRBV11-2 to TRBJ1-2, with D uncertain. The CDR3 covers 16 residues. Germline V CDR1 and CDR2: SGHAT, FQNNGV. Trimming left V 6 bases short and J 1 base short, with 18 bases between. The CDR3 sequence: CASRSQFSFNNYGYTF. Here the CDR3 DNA reads TGTGCCAGCAGGTCGCAATTTAGCTTCAATAACTATGGCTACACCTTC.

The chain combines TRBV4-2 with TRBJ1-5, with D possibly matching TRBD1 (6 bases). V was shortened by 0 bases and J by 5 bases, with 11 bases between the two germline ends. Germline-derived CDR1 and CDR2 are LGHNA and YNFKEQ. This CDR3 has 15 amino acids. CDR3 protein: CASSQDRTAHQPQHF. DNA for the CDR3: TGTGCCAGCAGCCAAGACCGGACAGCTCATCAGCCCCAGCATTTT.

This rearrangement joins TRBV7-8 to TRBJ2-4; tentatively, D is TRBD2 (6 bases). The CDR3 extends over 14 amino acids. Germline CDR1 SGHVS, CDR2 FQNEAQ. The germline V and J ends were trimmed by 2 bases and 7 bases, with 12 bases remaining between them. The CDR3 reads CASSLRLVSNIQYF. The DNA for the CDR3 is TGTGCCAGCAGCTTAAGACTAGTCTCTAACATTCAGTACTTC.

The chain employs TRBV18 and TRBJ2-1; D gene unclear. The CDR3 covers 14 residues. Germline V lookup: CDR1 KGHSH, CDR2 LQKENI. V dropped 2 bases and J dropped 1 base, with 6 bases sitting between them. The CDR3 bases are TGTGCCAGCTCACCAGAGTTTTCCTACAATGAGCAGTTCTTC. This translates into CASSPEFSYNEQFF.

The chain employs TRBV7-9 and TRBJ2-3, with a weak D call TRBD2 (6 bases). Between the trimmed V and J ends, which lost 1 base and 2 bases, there was a span of 16 bases. CDR1 is SEHNR and CDR2 is FQNEAQ in the germline V gene (reference sequence). This CDR3 contains 17 residues. The CDR3 sequence is CASSLGGRGRNTDTQYF. DNA for the CDR3: TGTGCCAGCAGCTTAGGGGGCCGAGGGAGGAACACAGATACGCAGTATTTT.

This clone was recorded once. The chain is built from TRBV19 and TRBJ1-2; D unclear. The CDR3 is 15 residues long. Looked up from germline, CDR1 is LNHDA and CDR2 is SQIVND (reference sequence). With 1 base removed from V and 4 bases from J, the gap between germline ends came to 13 bases. The CDR3 spells CASSIGIGQLYGYTF. The CDR3 region has the DNA TGTGCCAGTAGTATAGGAATTGGGCAGCTCTATGGCTACACCTTC.

The V and J genes are TRBV14 and TRBJ2-3; possible D gene TRBD2, 5 bases. Germline V gene lookup returns CDR1 SGHDN and CDR2 FVKESK. The CDR3 is made up of 15 amino acids. Trimming removed 1 base at V and 1 base at J, with 9 bases between. CDR3 sequence (DNA): TGTGCCAGCAGCCAAGCAGGACTCCGCACAGATACGCAGTATTTT. Protein product: CASSQAGLRTDTQYF.

CDR3 amino acids: CASSLGLQAGTGELFF. CDR3 sequence (DNA): TGTGCCAGCAGCTTAGGCCTGCAAGCGGGCACCGGGGAGCTGTTTTTT. V is TRBV11-3 and J is TRBJ2-2; D is possibly TRBD2 (6 bases). Germline V gene sequence: CDR1 SGHNT, CDR2 YENEEA. V dropped 1 base and J dropped 4 bases, with 13 bases sitting between them. The CDR3 loop spans 16 amino acids.

This chain joins TRBV5-8 and TRBJ1-1; D uncertain. Germline V gene lookup returns CDR1 SGHTS and CDR2 YDEGEE. The ends were cut back, 3 bases at V and 1 base at J, with 10 bases in the middle. The CDR3 is 14 residues long. CDR3 amino acids: CASSWRVKNTEAFF. The CDR3 coding sequence is TGTGCCAGCAGCTGGAGGGTAAAGAACACTGAAGCTTTCTTT.

V and J are TRBV9 and TRBJ2-5; 10 nucleotides line up with TRBD2. The CDR3 has 18 residues. The germline gives CDR1 SGDLS, CDR2 YYNGEE. J gave up 0 bases and V 0 bases, and 8 bases lay outside the gene matches. Written as DNA, the CDR3 is TGTGCCAGCAGCGTAGAAGGGCTAGCGGGAGCGCACCAAGAGACCCAGTACTTC. Its protein is CASSVEGLAGAHQETQYF. Full variable domain (remainder filled in from reference TRBV9 and TRBJ2-5): DSGVTQTPKHLITATGQRVTLRCSPRSGDLSVYWYQQSLDQGLQFLIQYYNGEERAKGNILERFSAQQFPDLHSELNLSSLELGDSALYFCASSVEGLAGAHQETQYFGPGTRLLVL.